The 21 T cell receptor beta chains given below trace back to one sample, sequenced in a study of chronic HIV infection and antiretroviral therapy. One entry per CDR3 protein, called by TCRdb with MiXCR from the 5' RACE reads. The repertoire holds 30,000 to 35,000 distinct CDR3 sequences, with about 9.7% as singletons. Sequencing was done on a sample of peripheral blood. All receptors derive from an adult who had HIV and had not received antiretroviral therapy, or was an uninfected healthy control (not recorded which).

The V and J genes are TRBV12-3 or TRBV12-4 and TRBJ2-4; D is uncertain. The V end was cut by 5 bases, the J end by 6 bases, with 8 bases between. The CDR3 covers 12 residues. The CDR3 sequence is CASSPGLNIQYF. The CDR3 nucleotides read TGTGCCAGCAGTCCTGGTTTAAACATTCAGTACTTC.

This clonotype was counted many times. The rearrangement uses TRBV11-1 and TRBJ2-2; D may be TRBD2 (6 bases). V gave up 2 bases and J gave up 5 bases, with 9 bases separating them. This CDR3 is built from 14 residues. Germline V gene sequence: CDR1 SGHAT, CDR2 FQDESV (reference sequence). The CDR3 loop is CASSLRLGTGELFF. The CDR3 region has the DNA TGTGCCAGCAGCTTACGACTAGGGACCGGGGAGCTGTTTTTT.

This clonotype has only a few counts. CDR3 sequence reads: CASRPGGGNQPQHF. The CDR3, as DNA: TGTGCCAGCAGACCAGGGGGCGGCAATCAGCCCCAGCATTTT. V gene TRBV7-2 combines with J gene TRBJ1-5; 8 bases are shared with TRBD1. CDR1 and CDR2 (germline): SGHTA, FQGNSA. V dropped 6 bases and J dropped 2; count of bases not matched to a gene: 3. The CDR3 totals 14 residues.

In this sample, this clonotype is medium-sized. This rearrangement joins TRBV2 to TRBJ2-2; tentatively, D is TRBD1 (6 bases). V was trimmed by 6 bases and J by 4 bases, leaving 12 bases between them. Germline V lookup: CDR1 SNHLY, CDR2 FYNNEI. The CDR3 extends over 14 amino acids. CDR3 coding DNA: TGTGCCAGCAGCCTCACAGGGTCCACCGGGGAGCTGTTTTTT. Residues: CASSLTGSTGELFF.

CDR3 in DNA: TGTGCCAGCAGTGAACGTAGCTACGAGCAGTACTTC. It specifies CASSERSYEQYF. The chain carries TRBV25-1 and TRBJ2-7; no clear D. The length of the CDR3 is 12 residues. With 2 bases removed from V and 3 bases from J, the gap between germline ends came to 5 bases. Germline V gene lookup returns CDR1 MGHDK and CDR2 SYGVNS.

This clonotype was seen many times. The chain carries TRBV20-1 and TRBJ2-7; D ambiguous. Between the trimmed V and J ends, which lost 5 bases and 4 bases, there was a span of 15 bases. Germline values: CDR1 DFQATT, CDR2 SNEGSKA (reference sequence). The CDR3 has 13 residues. CDR3 sequence reads: CSAPTPAGYEQYF. In DNA, the CDR3 is TGCAGTGCTCCAACTCCGGCAGGTTACGAGCAGTACTTC.

This clonotype was seen at least ten times. The chain uses TRBV9 and TRBJ1-5; D not resolved. CDR1 and CDR2 from the germline V gene are SGDLS and YYNGEE. The CDR3 totals 15 residues. With 0 bases removed from V and 1 base from J, the gap between germline ends came to 8 bases. The CDR3 coding sequence is TGTGCCAGCAGCGTAGAAGGACGGAGCAATCAGCCCCAGCATTTT. Its protein is CASSVEGRSNQPQHF.

This clonotype has only a few counts. The rearrangement joins TRBV20-1 to TRBJ1-2; D remains unclear. Germline V gene sequence: CDR1 DFQATT, CDR2 SNEGSKA (reference sequence). The CDR3 sequence is 13 residues long. With 5 bases removed from V and 5 bases from J, the gap between germline ends came to 15 bases. CDR3 in DNA: TGCAGTGCTCGTGAACCCTACATTTATGGCTACACCTTC. Translation gives CSAREPYIYGYTF.

The chain recombines TRBV7-9 with TRBJ1-1; D is uncertain. Germline V gene sequence: CDR1 SEHNR, CDR2 FQNEAQ (reference sequence). There are 14 residues in the CDR3. V lost 5 bases, J lost 3 bases, and 13 bases lay in between. CDR3 sequence reads: CASSPGGWDTEAFF. CDR3 nucleotides: TGTGCCAGCAGCCCCGGTGGCTGGGACACTGAAGCTTTCTTT.

This sequence joins TRBV7-9 and TRBJ1-6; D call uncertain. Germline lookup yields CDR1 SEHNR and CDR2 FQNEAQ (reference sequence). The CDR3 runs to 15 residues. V was clipped by 4 bases and J by 5 bases, with 12 bases between them. This CDR3 reads CASSSREGNNSPLHF. The DNA for the CDR3 is TGTGCCAGCAGCTCCCGAGAAGGGAATAATTCACCCCTCCACTTT.

This clonotype was observed many times. V gene TRBV18 combines with J gene TRBJ2-3; D gene unclear. The length of the CDR3 is 14 residues. V gave up 0 bases and J gave up 4 bases, with 8 bases separating them. Germline loops: CDR1 KGHSH, CDR2 LQKENI. This CDR3 is CASSPPSPPDTQYF. CDR3 DNA: TGTGCCAGCTCACCACCTAGCCCCCCAGATACGCAGTATTTT.

Ten or more counts support this clonotype. The gene calls are TRBV7-2 and TRBJ2-3, with D tentatively TRBD2 (5 bases). CDR1 is SGHTA and CDR2 is FQGNSA in the germline V gene. Trimming left V 6 bases short and J 1 base short, with 11 bases between. The CDR3 has 14 amino acids. CDR3 protein: CASSPMGGTDTQYF. The DNA of the CDR3 is TGTGCCAGCAGTCCAATGGGAGGCACAGATACGCAGTATTTT.

This clonotype came up many times. The gene calls are TRBV20-1 and TRBJ2-7, with TRBD1 matching over 7 bases. Per the germline V gene, CDR1 is DFQATT and CDR2 is SNEGSKA (reference sequence). V lost 3 bases, J lost 3 bases, and 5 bases stayed unmatched. This CDR3 contains 13 residues. CDR3 amino acids: CSARGTADYEQYF. The DNA of the CDR3 is TGCAGTGCTAGGGGGACAGCCGACTACGAGCAGTACTTC.

There are many counts of this clonotype. This chain connects TRBV4-3 to TRBJ2-6, with a tentative D call TRBD2 (5 bases). The CDR3 runs to 17 residues. The germline CDR1 and CDR2 sequences are LGHNA and YSLEER. V was trimmed by 0 bases and J by 0 bases, leaving 9 bases between them. This CDR3 reads CASSQDGAGSGANVLTF. In DNA form, the CDR3 reads TGCGCCAGCAGCCAAGACGGCGCGGGCTCTGGGGCCAACGTCCTGACTTTC.

V is TRBV20-1 and J is TRBJ2-1; D gene unclear. Germline V gives CDR1 DFQATT, CDR2 SNEGSKA (reference sequence). V gave up 0 bases and J gave up 6 bases, with 9 bases separating them. The length of the CDR3 is 13 residues. CDR3 residues: CSAREHSTNEQFF. The CDR3 coding sequence is TGCAGTGCTAGAGAGCACTCGACCAATGAGCAGTTCTTC.

In its sample, this clonotype was seen many times. CDR3 in amino acids: CASSRTSGVETQYF. In nucleotides, the CDR3 is TGTGCCAGCAGCCGAACTAGCGGGGTAGAGACCCAGTACTTC. The genes are TRBV7-2 and TRBJ2-5; 10 bases line up with TRBD2. Germline loops: CDR1 SGHTA, CDR2 FQGNSA. V was clipped by 5 bases and J by 4 bases; unmatched bases: 4. This CDR3 has 14 amino acids.

This clonotype was counted at least ten times. V gene TRBV29-1 combines with J gene TRBJ2-5, with TRBD2 as a possible D gene (5 bases). The CDR3 runs 13 residues. Germline assignment: CDR1 SQVTM and CDR2 ANQGSEA. The V end lost 2 bases, the J end lost 0 bases, and 7 bases lay between the germline ends. This chain's CDR3 is CSVEPGYQETQYF. In nucleotides, the CDR3 is TGCAGCGTTGAACCGGGATACCAAGAGACCCAGTACTTC.

In its sample, this clonotype was seen many times. The chain's CDR3 is CASSRGGLADTQYF. The CDR3 coding sequence is TGTGCCAGCAGCCGTGGCGGGCTGGCAGATACGCAGTATTTT. This chain connects TRBV11-3 to TRBJ2-3; tentatively, D is TRBD2 (5 bases). The CDR3 spans 14 residues. Germline assignment: CDR1 SGHNT and CDR2 YENEEA. V was shortened by 5 bases and J by 4 bases, with 13 bases between the two germline ends.

This clonotype was counted between two and nine times. The chain couples TRBV6-2 or TRBV6-3 to TRBJ2-1; 9 bases are shared with TRBD1. CDR1 and CDR2 (germline): MNHEY, SVGEGT. Trimming removed 5 bases from V and 8 bases from J; junction bases left unmatched: 13. The CDR3 contains 16 residues. The CDR3 reads CASSLLGQGFDDEQFF. The CDR3 DNA follows: TGTGCCAGCAGTCTACTGGGACAGGGTTTTGACGATGAGCAGTTCTTC.

This clonotype occurred a few times. Here the CDR3 reads CASSSSRYTDTQYF. CDR3 DNA sequence: TGTGCCAGCAGTTCAAGCAGATACACAGATACGCAGTATTTT. V usage is TRBV12-3 or TRBV12-4 and J usage is TRBJ2-3; D not certain. V gave up 4 bases and J gave up 2 bases, with 10 bases separating them. The CDR3 runs 14 residues.

In its sample, this clonotype was seen many times. Written as DNA, the CDR3 is TGTGCCAGCAGTTACCGGGACAGGGGGGGTGGTGAGCAGTTCTTC. Residues: CASSYRDRGGGEQFF. This chain connects TRBV6-5 to TRBJ2-1, with 11 nucleotides matching TRBD1. The V segment lost 2 bases and the J segment 9 bases; nucleotides outside the gene matches: 6. CDR1 MNHEY and CDR2 SVGAGI come from the germline V gene. This CDR3 spans 15 amino acids.